This T cell receptor (beta chain) was sequenced in a study of CD8 T cells in Susac syndrome. A quantity of about 0.5 to 1 ug RNA underwent reverse transcription using random hexamers. Across 54 Vbeta and 13 Jbeta, TCR beta CDR3 was amplified with immunoSEQ multiplex PCR. TCRdb used MiXCR to reprocess the immunoSEQ multiplex PCR reads, holding one entry per CDR3 protein. The table includes some 260,000 distinct CDR3 sequences, about 94% detected once. Trimming cost V 3 bases and J 1 base; bases outside gene matches: 5. There are 14 residues in the CDR3. Germline values: CDR1 DFQATT, CDR2 SNEGSKA (reference sequence). TCR beta sequencing covered blood CD8+ and CD4+ T cells. TEMRA cells underwent FACS enrichment and CD8+ and CD4+ T cells underwent negative isolation.

Sequences were obtained from CD4+ T cells from PBMCs. This chain connects TRBV20-1 to TRBJ1-1; 7 nucleotides align to TRBD1. The clonotype originates from a human donor with multiple sclerosis. The CDR3: CSASSQGQNTEAFF. The CDR3 DNA is TGCAGTGCTAGTTCACAGGGGCAGAACACTGAAGCTTTCTTT.